This T cell receptor (beta chain) is from a study of blood T cell repertoires in COVID-19. Sequencing used immunoSEQ multiplex PCR; TCRdb keeps in-frame clones, though not all of them. The sample has hundreds of thousands of clones; 85% to 90% are singletons. Cohorts were determined from participant-reported clinical history. Sequencing was performed on PBMCs or T cells enriched from blood (not recorded which). The clonotype was recovered from a woman aged 45-59 years in a cohort exposed to, infected with or recovered from COVID-19 (not recorded which).

Written as DNA, the CDR3 is TGTGCCAGCAGCTTTAGCACCAGGAACACTGAAGCTTTCTTT. Protein: CASSFSTRNTEAFF. The V call is TRBV7-2, the J call TRBJ1-1; D unresolved. V dropped 3 bases and J dropped 1 base, with 9 bases sitting between them. This CDR3 has 14 amino acids. Germline values: CDR1 SGHTA, CDR2 FQGNSA. Full variable domain (outside the CDR3, taken from reference TRBV7-2 and TRBJ1-1): GAGVSQSPSNKVTEKGKDVELRCDPISGHTALYWYRQSLGQGLEFLIYFQGNSAPDKSGLPSDRFSAERTGGSVSTLTIQRTQQEDSAVYLCASSFSTRNTEAFFGQGTRLTVV.